Given below is one T cell receptor beta chain in context. The entry originates in a study of molecular identifiers for immune sequencing clone quantification. TCRdb reprocessed the PCR reads with MiXCR, giving one entry per CDR3 protein. The table records a few hundred thousand distinct CDR3 sequences, about 23% of them present only once. Germline lookup yields CDR1 MNHEY and CDR2 SVGAGI. This CDR3 comprises 15 residues. V lost 4 bases and J 0 bases, leaving 12 bases between the germline ends. Sequencing was done on a sample of naive CD8+ T cells from blood, with Jurkat cell RNA spiked in. Subset reported: FACS-sorted CD8+CD4-CCR7+CD45RA+ naive T cells. The V gene is TRBV6-5, the J gene TRBJ2-5; D call uncertain. This TCR was recovered from a human donor in good health. Some libraries in this study had Jurkat cell RNA spiked in. The CDR3 DNA reads TGTGCCAGCAGTTTGACGACCCAGTACCAAGAGACCCAGTACTTC. Encoded protein: CASSLTTQYQETQYF.